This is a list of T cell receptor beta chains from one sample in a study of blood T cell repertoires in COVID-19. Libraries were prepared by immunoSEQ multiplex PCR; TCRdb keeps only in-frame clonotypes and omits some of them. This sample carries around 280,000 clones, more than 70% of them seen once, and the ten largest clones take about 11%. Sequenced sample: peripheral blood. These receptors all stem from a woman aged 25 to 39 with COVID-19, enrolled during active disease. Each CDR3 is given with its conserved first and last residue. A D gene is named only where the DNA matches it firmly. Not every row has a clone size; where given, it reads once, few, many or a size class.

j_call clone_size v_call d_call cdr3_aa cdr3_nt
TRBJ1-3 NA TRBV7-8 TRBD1 CASSDLTGSGNTIYF TGTGCCAGCAGCGACCTGACAGGGTCTGGAAACACCATATATTTT
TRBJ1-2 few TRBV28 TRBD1 CASSGGSGTGSEDTF TGTGCCAGCAGTGGAGGATCCGGGACAGGGAGTGAGGACACCTTC
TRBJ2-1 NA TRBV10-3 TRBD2 CAIRGLAGDGNEQFF TGTGCCATCAGGGGACTAGCGGGAGATGGCAATGAGCAGTTCTTC
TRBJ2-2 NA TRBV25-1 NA CASSAPVRDANTGELFF TGTGCCAGCAGTGCCCCCGTGCGGGACGCGAACACCGGGGAGCTGTTTTTT
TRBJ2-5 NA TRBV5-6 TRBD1 CASQAGTGGRETQYF TGTGCCAGCCAAGCCGGGACAGGGGGCCGGGAGACCCAGTACTTC
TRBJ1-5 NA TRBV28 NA CASSWPGDNQPQHF TGTGCCAGCAGTTGGCCAGGGGACAATCAGCCCCAGCATTTT
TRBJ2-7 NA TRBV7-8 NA CASSMEYEQYF TGTGCCAGCAGCATGGAGTACGAGCAGTACTTC
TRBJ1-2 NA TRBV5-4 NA CASSSLDGYTF TGTGCCAGCAGCTCCTTAGATGGCTACACCTTC
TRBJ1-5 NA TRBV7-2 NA CASTRSGGGRVQPQHF TGTGCCAGCACCCGATCGGGGGGCGGCCGCGTGCAGCCCCAGCATTTT
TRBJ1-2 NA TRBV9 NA CASSETGVYGYTF TGTGCCAGCAGTGAGACAGGAGTTTATGGCTACACCTTC
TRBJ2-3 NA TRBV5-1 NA CASSSEDMRTDTQYF TGCGCCAGCAGTTCTGAGGACATGCGCACAGATACGCAGTATTTT
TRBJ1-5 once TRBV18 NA CASSSEGDQPQHF TGTGCCAGCTCTTCAGAGGGAGATCAGCCCCAGCATTTT
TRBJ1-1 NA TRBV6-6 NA CASSYLDRNTEAFF TGTGCCAGCAGTTACCTTGACAGGAACACTGAAGCTTTCTTT
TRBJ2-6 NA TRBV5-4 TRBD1 CASSSLRDSDNVLTF TGTGCCAGCAGCTCGCTCCGGGACAGCGACAACGTCCTGACTTTC
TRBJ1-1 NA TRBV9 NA CASSEIATADGEAFF TGTGCCAGCAGCGAGATCGCGACAGCTGACGGTGAAGCTTTCTTT
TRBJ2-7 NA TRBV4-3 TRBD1 CASSQDSGTGGAYEQYF TGCGCCAGCAGCCAAGATAGTGGGACAGGGGGCGCTTACGAGCAGTACTTC
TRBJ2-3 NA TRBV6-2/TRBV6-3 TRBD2 CASSYSPNLAGTDTQYF TGTGCCAGCAGTTACTCTCCTAACCTAGCGGGCACAGATACGCAGTATTTT
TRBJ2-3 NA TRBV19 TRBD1 CASSIVGTGRSGDTQYF TGTGCCAGTAGTATCGTAGGGACAGGACGTTCAGGAGATACGCAGTATTTT
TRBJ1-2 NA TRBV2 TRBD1 CASRDRGYGYTF TGTGCCAGCAGGGACAGGGGCTATGGCTACACCTTC
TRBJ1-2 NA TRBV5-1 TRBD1 CASSRAQGQAGGYTF TGCGCCAGCAGCAGGGCCCAAGGACAGGCAGGGGGCTACACCTTC
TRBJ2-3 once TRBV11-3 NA CASSLLADTQYF TGTGCCAGCAGCTTACTAGCGGATACGCAGTATTTT
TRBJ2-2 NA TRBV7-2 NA CASSLRLVPGELFF TGTGCCAGCAGCTTAAGACTAGTTCCCGGGGAGCTGTTTTTT
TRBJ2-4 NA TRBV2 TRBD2 CASSSALAGGGNIQYF TGTGCCAGCAGTTCGGCCTTAGCGGGAGGGGGAAACATTCAGTACTTC
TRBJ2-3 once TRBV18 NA CASSPPSLDTQYF TGTGCCAGCTCACCACCGTCGTTAGATACGCAGTATTTT
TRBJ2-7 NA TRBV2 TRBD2 CASRPLAGLAGGTYEQYF TGTGCCAGCAGGCCCCTGGCAGGGCTAGCGGGCGGGACCTACGAGCAGTACTTC
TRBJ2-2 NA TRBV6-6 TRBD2 CASSYSGLPNTGELFF TGTGCCAGCAGTTACTCGGGACTACCGAACACCGGGGAGCTGTTTTTT
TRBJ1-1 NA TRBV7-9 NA CASSAWTTVNTEAFF TGTGCCAGCAGCGCCTGGACAACGGTGAACACTGAAGCTTTCTTT
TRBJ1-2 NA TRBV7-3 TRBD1 CASSKHVPRDRAYGYTF TGTGCCAGCAGCAAACACGTACCCCGGGACAGGGCTTATGGCTACACCTTC
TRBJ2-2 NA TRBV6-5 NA CASSGLRNTGELFF TGTGCCAGTTCGGGACTGCGGAACACCGGGGAGCTGTTTTTT
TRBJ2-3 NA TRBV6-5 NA CASSYEAGYTDTQYF TGTGCCAGCAGTTACGAGGCTGGGTACACAGATACGCAGTATTTT
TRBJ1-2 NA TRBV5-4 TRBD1 CASSLGRGRSGYTF TGTGCCAGCAGCTTGGGCAGGGGGCGCAGTGGCTACACCTTC
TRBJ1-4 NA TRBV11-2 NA CASSQTVGSEKLFF TGTGCCAGCAGCCAGACAGTTGGTTCTGAAAAACTGTTTTTT
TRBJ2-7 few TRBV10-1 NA CASSESNRPYEQYF TGCGCCAGCAGTGAGTCGAACAGGCCCTACGAGCAGTACTTC
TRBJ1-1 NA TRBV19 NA CASRRQNTEAFF TGTGCCAGTAGGCGACAGAACACTGAAGCTTTCTTT
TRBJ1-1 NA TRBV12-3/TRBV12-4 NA CASSPYTEAFF TGTGCCAGCAGTCCATACACTGAAGCTTTCTTT
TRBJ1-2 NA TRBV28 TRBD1 CASSLGTVHYGYTF TGTGCCAGCAGTTTGGGGACAGTACACTATGGCTACACCTTC
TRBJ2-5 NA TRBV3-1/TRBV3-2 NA CASMGGLAVQETQYF TGTGCCAGCATGGGGGGCCTAGCGGTACAAGAGACCCAGTACTTC
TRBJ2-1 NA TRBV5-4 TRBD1 CAIVRDSNNEQFF TGTGCCATCGTCCGGGACAGCAACAATGAGCAGTTCTTC
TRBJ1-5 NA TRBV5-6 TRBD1 CASSPPDRGNQPQHF TGTGCCAGCAGCCCACCAGACAGGGGCAATCAGCCCCAGCATTTT
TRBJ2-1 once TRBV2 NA CASKERGHNEQFF TGTGCCAGCAAGGAAAGGGGCCACAATGAGCAGTTCTTC
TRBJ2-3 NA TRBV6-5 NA CASSSKADTDTQYF TGTGCCAGCAGTTCGAAAGCGGACACAGATACGCAGTATTTT
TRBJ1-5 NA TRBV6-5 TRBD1 CASSIQGTHQPQHF TGTGCCAGCAGCATACAGGGGACCCATCAGCCCCAGCATTTT
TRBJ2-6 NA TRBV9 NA CASSGGSSGANVLTF TGTGCCAGCAGCGGTGGGAGCTCTGGGGCCAACGTCCTGACTTTC
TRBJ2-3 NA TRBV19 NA CASSIEGWRGPDTQYF TGTGCCAGTAGTATAGAAGGCTGGCGAGGGCCAGATACGCAGTATTTT
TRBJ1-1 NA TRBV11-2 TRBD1 CASSFRGQMNTEAFF TGTGCCAGCAGTTTTAGGGGACAGATGAACACTGAAGCTTTCTTT
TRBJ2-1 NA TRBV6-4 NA CASRQGHEQFF TGTGCCAGCAGACAGGGTCATGAGCAGTTCTTC
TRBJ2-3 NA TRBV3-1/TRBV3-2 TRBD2 CASSQRAGVGTDTQYF TGTGCCAGCAGCCAGCGAGCGGGAGTTGGGACAGATACGCAGTATTTT
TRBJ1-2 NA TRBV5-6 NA CASSSTVMGAYYGYTF TGTGCCAGCAGCTCCACCGTTATGGGGGCGTATTATGGCTACACCTTC
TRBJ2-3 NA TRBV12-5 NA CASGLEPGADTQYF TGTGCTAGTGGTTTGGAACCCGGAGCGGATACGCAGTATTTT
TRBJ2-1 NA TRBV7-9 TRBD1 CASSSPKGQGVNEQFF TGTGCCAGCAGCTCCCCCAAGGGACAGGGGGTCAATGAGCAGTTCTTC
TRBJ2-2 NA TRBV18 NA CASSPGTGNTGELFF TGTGCCAGCTCACCAGGAACAGGGAACACCGGGGAGCTGTTTTTT
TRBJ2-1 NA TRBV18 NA CASSPGHIGVNEQFF TGTGCCAGCTCACCAGGTCATATAGGGGTCAATGAGCAGTTCTTC
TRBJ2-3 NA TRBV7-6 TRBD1 CASSLQGAGADTQYF TGTGCCAGCAGCCTTCAGGGGGCGGGCGCAGATACGCAGTATTTT